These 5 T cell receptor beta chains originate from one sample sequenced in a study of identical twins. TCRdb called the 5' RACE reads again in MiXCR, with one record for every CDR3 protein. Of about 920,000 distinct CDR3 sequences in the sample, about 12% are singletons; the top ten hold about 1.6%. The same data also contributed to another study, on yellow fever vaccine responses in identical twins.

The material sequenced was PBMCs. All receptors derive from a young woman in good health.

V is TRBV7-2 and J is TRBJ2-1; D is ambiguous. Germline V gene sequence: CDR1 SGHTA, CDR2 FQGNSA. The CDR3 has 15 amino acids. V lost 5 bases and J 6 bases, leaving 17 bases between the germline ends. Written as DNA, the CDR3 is TGTGCCAGCAGCCCAGCAGGTGTTACATCCAATGAGCAGTTCTTC. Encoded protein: CASSPAGVTSNEQFF.

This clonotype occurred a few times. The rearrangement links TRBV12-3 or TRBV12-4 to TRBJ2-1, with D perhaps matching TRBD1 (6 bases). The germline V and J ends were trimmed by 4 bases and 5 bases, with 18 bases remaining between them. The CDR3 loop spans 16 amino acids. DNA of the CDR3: TGTGCCAGCAGTTCCCCACAGGGTAATCTCCACAATGAGCAGTTCTTC. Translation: CASSSPQGNLHNEQFF.

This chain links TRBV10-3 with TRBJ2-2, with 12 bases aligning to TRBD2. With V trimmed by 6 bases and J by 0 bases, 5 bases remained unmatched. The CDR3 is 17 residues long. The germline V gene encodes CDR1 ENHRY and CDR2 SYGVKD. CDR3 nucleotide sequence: TGTGCCATCAGGGAGACTAGCGGGAGTGCGAACACCGGGGAGCTGTTTTTT. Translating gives CAIRETSGSANTGELFF.

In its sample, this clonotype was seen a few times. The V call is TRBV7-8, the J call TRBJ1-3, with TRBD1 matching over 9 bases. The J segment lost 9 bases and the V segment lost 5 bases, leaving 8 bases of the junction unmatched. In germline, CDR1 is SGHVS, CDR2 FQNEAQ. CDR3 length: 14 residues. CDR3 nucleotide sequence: TGTGCCAGCAGCCGAATGGGACAGGGTAGCACCATATATTTT. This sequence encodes CASSRMGQGSTIYF.

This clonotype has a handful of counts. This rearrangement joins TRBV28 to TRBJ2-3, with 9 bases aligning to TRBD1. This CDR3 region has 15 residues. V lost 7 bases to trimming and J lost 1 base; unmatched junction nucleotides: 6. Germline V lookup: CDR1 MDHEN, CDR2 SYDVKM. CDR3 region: CASIQGAPGTDTQYF. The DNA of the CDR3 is TGTGCCAGCATACAGGGGGCGCCGGGCACAGATACGCAGTATTTT. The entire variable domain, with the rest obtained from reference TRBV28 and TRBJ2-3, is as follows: DVKVTQSSRYLVKRTGEKVFLECVQDMDHENMFWYRQDPGLGLRLIYFSYDVKMKEKGDIPEGYSVSREKKERFSLILESASTNQTSMYLCASIQGAPGTDTQYFGPGTRLTVL.